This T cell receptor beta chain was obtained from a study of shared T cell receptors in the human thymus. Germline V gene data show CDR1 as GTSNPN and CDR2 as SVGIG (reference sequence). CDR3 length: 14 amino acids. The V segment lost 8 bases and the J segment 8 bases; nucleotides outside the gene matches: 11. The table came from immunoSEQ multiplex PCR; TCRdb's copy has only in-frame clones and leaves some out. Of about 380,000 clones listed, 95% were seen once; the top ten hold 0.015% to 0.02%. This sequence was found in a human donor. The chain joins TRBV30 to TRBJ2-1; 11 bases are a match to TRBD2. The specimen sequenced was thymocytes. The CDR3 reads CARAGLAGGDEQFF. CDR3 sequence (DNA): TGTGCCCGGGCGGGTCTAGCGGGAGGTGATGAGCAGTTCTTC.